Included here is one T cell receptor (beta chain) sequence, with context. Its antigen is not known. The data are from a study of T-cell reconstitution after alpha-beta-depleted transplantation in children. Unique molecular identifiers were used to barcode this TCRbeta library. TCRdb re-derived calls from the PCR reads in MiXCR, one entry per CDR3 protein. The table has 250,000 to 300,000 distinct CDR3 sequences, nearly 8% seen once. This CDR3 is built from 12 residues. CDR1 is SGDLS, CDR2 YYNGEE, per germline. Trimming took off 0 bases at V and 7 bases at J, with 8 bases between the two ends. General study points: The main origin of T-cell counts and diversity one year after transplant was newly produced T cells. High day-60 TCRbeta diversity in some patients came from surviving recipient T cells and thymic progenitors.

The receptor comes from a female patient between 2 and 15 years old who had a stem cell transplant for Fanconi anemia, so the T cells may come from the graft donor. The V gene is TRBV9, the J gene TRBJ2-7; D perhaps matches TRBD2 (6 bases). The specimen comprised peripheral blood, sampled 360 days after TCRalphabeta/CD19-depleted stem cell transplant. The CDR3 sequence: CASSVVAGEQYF. CDR3 coding DNA: TGTGCCAGCAGCGTAGTGGCGGGGGAGCAGTACTTC.